Sequencing of this T cell receptor beta chain was carried out in a study of neurological immune-mediated disorders. Trimming removed 0 bases from V and 7 bases from J; junction bases left unmatched: 9. The CDR3 sequence is 14 residues long. In germline, CDR1 is DFQATT, CDR2 SNEGSKA (reference sequence). It was by 5'RACE with 10-nucleotide random UMIs that the cDNA was made. Sequencing of 15-18 subjects in each run yielded over 200 million TCR-beta sequences. TCRdb re-derived calls from the 5' RACE reads in MiXCR, one entry per CDR3 protein. The sample contains about 32,000 distinct CDR3 sequences, about 14% of which appear only once. The sample holds many counts of this clonotype. Its antigen is currently unknown. Points from the study as a whole: The most TCR clonal expansion was seen in HTLV-1-associated myelopathy, whereas the least was seen in multiple sclerosis, below the level in healthy controls.

The sample's time point: technical triplicate 2. The sequenced sample was CD4+ T cells from blood. The J gene is TRBJ2-7, the V gene TRBV20-1; TRBD1 aligns across 7 bases. The receptor comes from a female donor with HTLV-1-associated myelopathy (HAM/TSP). Here the CDR3 DNA reads TGCAGTGCTAGAGATGAAGGGGGCTCAGGAGAGCAGTACTTC. It encodes CSARDEGGSGEQYF.